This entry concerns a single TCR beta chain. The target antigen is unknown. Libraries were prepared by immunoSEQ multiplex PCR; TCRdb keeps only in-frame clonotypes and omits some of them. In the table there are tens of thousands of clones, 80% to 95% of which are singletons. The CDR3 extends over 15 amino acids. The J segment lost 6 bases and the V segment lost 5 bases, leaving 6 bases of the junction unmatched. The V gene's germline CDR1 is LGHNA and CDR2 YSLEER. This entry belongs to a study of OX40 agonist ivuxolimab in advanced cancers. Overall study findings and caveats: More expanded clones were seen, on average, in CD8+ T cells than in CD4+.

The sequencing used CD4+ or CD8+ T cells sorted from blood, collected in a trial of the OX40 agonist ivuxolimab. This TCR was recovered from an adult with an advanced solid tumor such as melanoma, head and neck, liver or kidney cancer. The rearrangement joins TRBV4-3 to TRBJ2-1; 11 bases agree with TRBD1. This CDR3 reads CASSTGQGAGNEQFF. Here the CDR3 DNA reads TGCGCCAGCAGCACAGGACAGGGGGCGGGCAATGAGCAGTTCTTC.